This T cell receptor beta chain was found in a study of PD-1 blockade in classical Hodgkin lymphoma. Across the study: Every 2 weeks, patients had 3 mg/kg nivolumab intravenously.

Findings and caveats of the study: With CD4+ cells, TCR diversity rose significantly by C4D1, but not with CD8+ cells. Newly diagnosed patients were reported to start with lower TCR diversity than healthy donors. The study found complete responders had baseline diversity similar to newly diagnosed patients.

Note on this clone: Antigen: not known.

Sequencing was performed with immunoSEQ multiplex PCR; in TCRdb, only in-frame clones are kept and a portion is missing. The repertoire holds 100,000 or so clones, with about 89% as singletons. Patients all relapsed after autologous stem cell transplantation, and there was variation in brentuximab vedotin exposure. There are 13 residues in the CDR3. The germline gives CDR1 GTSNPN, CDR2 SVGIG (reference sequence). The V gene end was trimmed by 5 bases and the J gene end by 2 bases; junction bases not matched to a gene: 5. Here the sequenced sample was peripheral blood mononuclear cells (PBMCs), taken before the second cycle of nivolumab. This TCR came from a human donor with classical Hodgkin lymphoma. V is TRBV30 and J is TRBJ2-7, with TRBD1 matching 8 bases. This CDR3 is CAWGDRSPYEQYF. Here the CDR3 DNA reads TGTGCCTGGGGGGACAGGTCTCCCTACGAGCAGTACTTC.